This T cell receptor (beta chain) was recovered during a study of response to subunit inactivated influenza vaccine. Study-wide findings and caveats: Authors suggested few new T cells are recruited by each seasonal influenza vaccination.

TCRdb re-analysed the RT-PCR reads in MiXCR, keeping a single row per CDR3 protein. The table includes about half a million distinct CDR3 sequences, around 8% detected once. This clonotype came up a few times. What it recognizes is unknown. Germline V gene data show CDR1 as SNHLY and CDR2 as FYNNEI. This CDR3 spans 16 amino acids. Trimming took 5 bases from V and 5 from J; bases not matched to a gene: 10. The source was PBMCs from blood, collected around 25 months after vaccination. The TCR originated in a man aged 50 to 69 who received an inactivated influenza vaccine. The chain links TRBV2 to TRBJ2-2; the match to TRBD1 covers 8 bases. Written as DNA, the CDR3 is TGTGCCAGCAGTCCAAACAGGGGGTCGGGGACCGGGGAGCTGTTTTTT. Its translation is CASSPNRGSGTGELFF.